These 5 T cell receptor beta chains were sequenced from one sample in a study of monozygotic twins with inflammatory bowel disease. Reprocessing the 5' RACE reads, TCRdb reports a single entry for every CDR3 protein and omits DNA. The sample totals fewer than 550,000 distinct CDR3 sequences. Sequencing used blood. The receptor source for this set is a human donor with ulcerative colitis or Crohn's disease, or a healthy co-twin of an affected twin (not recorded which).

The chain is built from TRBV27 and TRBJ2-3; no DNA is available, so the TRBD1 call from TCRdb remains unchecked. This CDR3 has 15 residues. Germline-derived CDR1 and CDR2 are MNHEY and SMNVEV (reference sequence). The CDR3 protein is CASSTQGGGTDTQYF.

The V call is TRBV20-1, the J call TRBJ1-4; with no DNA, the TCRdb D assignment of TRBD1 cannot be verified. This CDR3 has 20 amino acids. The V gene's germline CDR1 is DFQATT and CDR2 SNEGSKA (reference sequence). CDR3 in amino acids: CSARFLDGGGLVATNEKLFF.

The CDR3 sequence is CASSVLGRFDRVTDTQYF. The rearrangement links TRBV9 to TRBJ2-3; TCRdb reports TRBD1, a call that lacks DNA to check it against. Germline V gene lookup returns CDR1 SGDLS and CDR2 YYNGEE. This CDR3 comprises 18 residues.

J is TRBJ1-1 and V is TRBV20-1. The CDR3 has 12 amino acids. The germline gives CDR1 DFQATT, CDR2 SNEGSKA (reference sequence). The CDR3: CSVGWERTEAFF.

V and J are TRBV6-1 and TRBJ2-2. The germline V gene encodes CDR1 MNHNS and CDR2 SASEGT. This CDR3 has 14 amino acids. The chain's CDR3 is CASSATENTGELFF.